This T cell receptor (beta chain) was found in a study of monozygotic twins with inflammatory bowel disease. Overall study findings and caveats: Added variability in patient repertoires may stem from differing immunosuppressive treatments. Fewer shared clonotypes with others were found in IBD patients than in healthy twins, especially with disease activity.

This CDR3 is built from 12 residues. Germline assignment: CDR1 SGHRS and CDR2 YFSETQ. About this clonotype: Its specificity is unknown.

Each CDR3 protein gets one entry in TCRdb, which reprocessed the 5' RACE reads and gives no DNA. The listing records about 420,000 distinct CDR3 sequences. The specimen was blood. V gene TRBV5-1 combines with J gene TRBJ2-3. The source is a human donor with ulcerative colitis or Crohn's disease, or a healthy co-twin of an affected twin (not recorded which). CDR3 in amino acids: CASSSDTDTQYF.